This TCR beta chain was observed in a study of blood T cell repertoires in COVID-19. The overall study: T cells, B-cell-depleted T cells, or PBMCs supplied cDNA or gDNA.

Germline CDR1 LGHNT, CDR2 FRNRAP. This CDR3 contains 14 residues. V lost 1 base to trimming and J lost 8 bases, with 14 bases between them. Recovered status in Cohort 3 required two negative PCRs, clearance, or symptom resolution. This clone was observed a few times. Method: immunoSEQ multiplex PCR; TCRdb's copy keeps in-frame clones and lacks some. The sample yields fewer than 450,000 clones, about 88% seen once. This sequence joins TRBV12-5 and TRBJ1-2, with D hard to call. Sequencing input: PBMCs or T cells enriched from blood (not recorded which). The sequence came from a young woman who had recovered from COVID-19. In DNA form, the CDR3 reads TGTGCTAGTGGTTTGGATCTGTCACGGAGGGGCTACACCTTC. Its protein is CASGLDLSRRGYTF.